Presented here are 32 T cell receptor beta chains from one specimen sequenced in a study of T cell clonality in common variable immunodeficiency. Generated by immunoSEQ multiplex PCR, the TCRdb table keeps only in-frame clones and is missing some. The data show tens of thousands of clones, with none appearing a single time. Material: peripheral blood mononuclear cells. The receptor set was obtained from a person aged 18-69 years in good health.

As for this clone: The CDR3 goes on 3 residues after the read ends, and that part is filled in from the germline J gene. This chain joins TRBV6-2 or TRBV6-3 and TRBJ1-5; 10 nucleotides match TRBD1. This CDR3 is built from 17 residues. Germline V gene data show CDR1 as MNHEY and CDR2 as SVGEGT. V lost 2 bases, J lost 5 bases, and 9 bases stayed unmatched. CDR3 DNA, as far as it was read: TGTGCCAGCAGTTACGCTAGGCTGGGACAGGGGTATCAGCCC. Protein sequence: CASSYARLGQGYQP. The entire CDR3 protein reads CASSYARLGQGYQPQHF.

This clone has a count of ten or more. CDR3 DNA, as far as it was read: TGTGCCAGCAATAATGCGGCGGATGGAAACACC. Encoded protein: CASNNAADGNT. The complete CDR3 reads CASNNAADGNTIYF. The chain uses TRBV11-2 and TRBJ1-3; D not certain. Read sequence stops 3 residues before the CDR3 end, and the germline J gene provides the missing end. This CDR3 is 14 amino acids long. CDR1 and CDR2 from the germline V gene are SGHAT and FQNNGV. Trimming shortened V by 7 bases and J by 3 bases, and 13 bases separated the two germline ends.

This clone has ten or more counts. The read ends 3 residues before the CDR3 terminus; that terminus is restored from the germline J gene. V and J are TRBV20-1 and TRBJ1-2; D is ambiguous. Germline V CDR1 and CDR2: DFQATT, SNEGSKA (reference sequence). Trimming removed 0 bases at V and 5 bases at J, with 13 bases between. This CDR3 is 14 amino acids long. The CDR3 is CSARDRNRLYGYTF. CDR3 DNA (partial): TGCAGTGCTAGAGATAGGAACAGACTATATGGC.

This clone has ten or more counts. The read stops 3 residues short of the end of the CDR3; the missing end is completed from the germline J gene. The genes are TRBV5-1 and TRBJ2-6, with D possibly matching TRBD1 (6 bases). The germline gives CDR1 SGHRS, CDR2 YFSETQ. Trimming took off 0 bases at V and 0 bases at J, with 16 bases between the two ends. The CDR3 consists of 19 residues. CDR3 DNA (partial): TGCGCCAGCAGCTTGGCCGGGAATAAACAGGGCTCTGGGGCCAACGTC. It is translated as CASSLAGNKQGSGANV. The full CDR3 protein reads CASSLAGNKQGSGANVLTF.

Concerning this clone itself: The read comes to an end 3 residues before the CDR3 does, leaving the germline J gene to fill in the end. The V call is TRBV18, the J call TRBJ1-1; 9 nucleotides agree with TRBD1. The CDR3 is made up of 13 amino acids. From germline, CDR1 is KGHSH and CDR2 LQKENI. CDR3 DNA, as far as it was read: TGTGCCAGCTCACTGCGGGACAGGGAAGAG. Translation: CASSLRDREE. The entire CDR3 reads CASSLRDREEAFF.

The sample holds many counts of this clone. The read ends 3 residues shy of where the CDR3 ends; the end is completed using the germline J gene. V usage is TRBV20-1 and J usage is TRBJ2-5, with TRBD1 matching over 7 bases. The junction had 5 bases not matched to a gene; V was cut back by 1 base and J by 0 bases. The CDR3 runs 15 residues. Per germline, CDR1 DFQATT and CDR2 SNEGSKA (reference sequence). CDR3 sequence reads: CSARAETGHQETQYF. CDR3 bases read: TGCAGTGCTAGAGCCGAGACAGGGCACCAAGAGACC.

This clone was counted many times. With the read ending 3 residues before the CDR3 end, the germline J gene is used to fill in that end. The V and J genes are TRBV11-2 and TRBJ1-2; D remains unclear. The CDR3 is made up of 12 amino acids. Germline CDR1 reads SGHAT; CDR2 reads FQNNGV. V shed 2 bases and J shed 7 bases, with 8 bases lying between them. CDR3 DNA (partial): TGTGCCAGCAGCTTAAAAGCTGGTGGC. The encoded protein is CASSLKAGG. The entire CDR3 sequence reads CASSLKAGGYTF.

This clone occurred many times. The CDR3 extends 3 residues past the end of the read, so its final part is completed from the germline J gene. This chain links TRBV2 with TRBJ2-1; 7 bases map to TRBD2. The V gene end was trimmed by 1 base and the J gene end by 6 bases; junction bases not matched to a gene: 12. This CDR3 is built from 17 residues. CDR1 is SNHLY, CDR2 FYNNEI, per germline. CDR3 residues: CASSEDPGTTRTNEQFF. The part of the CDR3 DNA that was read is TGTGCCAGCAGTGAAGATCCCGGGACTACCCGCACCAATGAG.

This clone was seen at least ten times. The read terminates 3 residues ahead of where the CDR3 ends, so the germline J gene completes it. V is TRBV12-3 or TRBV12-4 and J is TRBJ1-1; TRBD1 matches 7 bases. V trimming: 2 bases; J trimming: 4 bases; junction bases outside the gene matches: 10. This CDR3 region has 16 residues. The CDR3 loop reads CASSLNSDRRSTEAFF. The DNA read from the CDR3 is TGTGCCAGCAGTTTAAATTCGGACAGGAGGAGCACTGAA.

This clone appeared many times. CDR3 DNA (partial): TGTGCCAGCAGCAGCCGCCGGACAGGGGGGCATGAG. Its translation: CASSSRRTGGHE. In full, the CDR3 is CASSSRRTGGHEQFF. V usage is TRBV7-9 and J usage is TRBJ2-1; TRBD1 matches 10 bases. The sequence runs out 3 residues before the end of the CDR3; the remainder is reconstructed from the germline J gene. Germline loops: CDR1 SEHNR, CDR2 FQNEAQ (reference sequence). The CDR3 covers 15 residues. V shed 5 bases and J 8 bases; nucleotides not matched to a gene: 9.

At least ten counts were recorded for this clone. The read ends 3 residues shy of where the CDR3 ends; the end is completed using the germline J gene. Distinct nucleotide sequences in the sample also encode this CDR3. The genes are TRBV5-1 and TRBJ1-1; 8 nucleotides line up with TRBD1. The germline gives CDR1 SGHRS, CDR2 YFSETQ. Germline trimming cut 0 bases from V and 4 bases from J; bases unmatched to any gene: 2. This CDR3 region has 14 residues. CDR3 in amino acids: CASSLDRGGTEAFF. CDR3 DNA, as far as it was read: TGCGCCAGCAGCTTGGACAGGGGGGGCACTGAA.

This clone was detected many times. The CDR3 reads CASSMGLADTDEQFF. CDR3 DNA (partial): TGTGCCAGCAGCATGGGACTAGCGGATACAGATGAG. This sequence joins TRBV7-2 and TRBJ2-1; 11 nucleotides match TRBD2. The read stops 3 residues short of the end of the CDR3; the missing end is completed from the germline J gene. Unmatched junction bases numbered 8, after V lost 5 bases and J lost 8 bases. Germline V gene data show CDR1 as SGHTA and CDR2 as FQGNSA. The CDR3 runs to 15 residues.

This clone was detected many times. The read ends 3 residues shy of where the CDR3 ends; the end is completed using the germline J gene. The chain joins TRBV29-1 to TRBJ1-2, with no clear D. The germline V gene encodes CDR1 SQVTM and CDR2 ANQGSEA. CDR3 length: 11 amino acids. The V end lost 4 bases, the J end lost 7 bases, and 10 bases lay between the germline ends. CDR3 loop: CSVAEGLGYTF. The part of the CDR3 DNA that was read is TGCAGCGTTGCCGAGGGTCTTGGC.

This clone was seen many times. The CDR3 end falls 3 residues outside the read, so it is completed with the germline J gene. The rearrangement links TRBV7-9 to TRBJ1-4; 7 nucleotides match TRBD1. CDR3 length: 14 residues. The V segment lost 4 bases and the J segment 1 base; nucleotides outside the gene matches: 0. In germline, CDR1 is SEHNR, CDR2 FQNEAQ (reference sequence). The part of the CDR3 DNA that was read is TGTGCCAGCAGCTCAGGGGGAACTAATGAAAAA. The encoded protein is CASSSGGTNEK. In full, the CDR3 is CASSSGGTNEKLFF.

As for this clone: The sequence runs out 3 residues before the end of the CDR3; the remainder is reconstructed from the germline J gene. The V and J genes are TRBV19 and TRBJ2-3; TRBD2 is a possible D gene (5 bases). In germline, CDR1 is LNHDA, CDR2 SQIVND (reference sequence). The V and J ends lost 7 bases and 6 bases respectively, with 11 bases between them. This CDR3 comprises 12 residues. The CDR3 is CASKAGGDTQYF. The CDR3 DNA, read in part, is TGTGCCAGTAAGGCCGGCGGGGATACG.

The table lists this clone with many counts. Read data end 3 residues before the CDR3 end; the end is taken from the germline J gene. The chain recombines TRBV10-2 with TRBJ2-1; D is perhaps TRBD1 (6 bases). There are 16 residues in the CDR3. Trimming pared 6 bases from V and 4 bases from J, leaving 19 bases between. Germline V gene sequence: CDR1 WSHSY, CDR2 SAAADI. CDR3 DNA (partial): TGCGCCAGCAGCGTCCTTACAGGGATATTATACAATGAG. It encodes CASSVLTGILYNE. In full, the CDR3 reads CASSVLTGILYNEQFF.

To note about this clone: From the germline J gene comes the end of the CDR3, since the read stops 3 residues before it. The rearrangement uses TRBV2 and TRBJ2-1; TRBD2 matches 15 bases. CDR1 is SNHLY, CDR2 FYNNEI, per germline. The CDR3 consists of 16 residues. The V and J ends lost 6 bases and 7 bases, in that order; junction bases with no gene match: 7. The CDR3 region is CASRGLAGGQGNEQFF. The part of the CDR3 DNA that was read is TGTGCCAGCAGGGGACTAGCGGGAGGCCAAGGAAATGAG.

This clone was recorded many times. The read gets to within 3 residues of the CDR3 end, and the germline J gene fills in the rest. The chain links TRBV15 to TRBJ1-3; D call uncertain. V lost 5 bases to trimming and J lost 1 base, with 12 bases between them. Germline V lookup: CDR1 LNHNV, CDR2 YYDKDF (reference sequence). This CDR3 is built from 15 residues. CDR3 DNA (partial): TGTGCCACCAGCCTAGACCGGATATCTGGAAACACC. It encodes CATSLDRISGNT. In full, the CDR3 is CATSLDRISGNTIYF. The complete variable domain, with remaining parts taken from reference TRBV15 and TRBJ1-3, reads DAMVIQNPRYQVTQFGKPVTLSCSQTLNHNVMYWYQQKSSQAPKLLFHYYDKDFNNEADTPDNFQSRRPNTSFCFLDIRSPGLGDTAMYLCATSLDRISGNTIYFGEGSWLTVV.

This clone was counted many times. The read ends 3 residues shy of where the CDR3 ends; the end is completed using the germline J gene. The chain joins TRBV19 to TRBJ2-3; D may be TRBD2 (6 bases). This CDR3 has 16 amino acids. Looked up from germline, CDR1 is LNHDA and CDR2 is SQIVND (reference sequence). The V gene lost 6 bases and the J gene lost 2 bases, with 18 bases spanning the gap. The CDR3 bases that were read are TGTGCCAGTAGACCTGCGGGAACACGTAACACAGATACG. This encodes CASRPAGTRNTDT. The full CDR3 protein is CASRPAGTRNTDTQYF.

This clone has ten or more counts. The sequenced fragment ends 3 residues before the CDR3 boundary, so the rest is inferred from the germline J gene. The chain joins TRBV13 to TRBJ1-1, with 10 bases identical to TRBD1. Looked up from germline, CDR1 is PRHDT and CDR2 is FYEKMQ (reference sequence). V shed 6 bases, J shed 5 bases, and the junction held 15 bases outside the gene matches. This CDR3 spans 17 amino acids. The sequenced part of the CDR3 DNA is TGTGCCAGCAGACGCAGACAGGGGGCTTTGAGAGAAACTGAA. The encoded protein is CASRRRQGALRETE. In full, the CDR3 reads CASRRRQGALRETEAFF.

This clone is labeled as medium-sized (0.01 to 0.1%). The read stops 3 residues short of the end of the CDR3; the missing end is completed from the germline J gene. This sequence joins TRBV6-2 or TRBV6-3 and TRBJ1-1; possible D gene TRBD1, 6 bases. This CDR3 spans 13 amino acids. CDR1 is MNHEY and CDR2 is SVGEGT in the germline V gene. Trimming removed 5 bases at V and 3 bases at J, with 10 bases between. The sequenced part of the CDR3 DNA is TGTGCCAGCAGTAAGGGGGACCACACTGAA. Residues: CASSKGDHTE. The whole CDR3 reads CASSKGDHTEAFF.

This clone was counted at least ten times. With the read ending 3 residues before the CDR3 end, the germline J gene is used to fill in that end. The rearrangement joins TRBV24-1 to TRBJ2-2; the D gene is possibly TRBD2 (7 bases). The CDR3 spans 12 residues. Between the trimmed V and J ends, which lost 10 bases and 5 bases, there was a span of 10 bases. Germline loops: CDR1 KGHDR, CDR2 SFDVKD. CDR3 sequence: CATKGGTGELFF. CDR3 DNA (partial): TGTGCCACGAAGGGGGGGACCGGGGAG.

This clone came up many times. The read finishes 3 residues shy of the CDR3 end, and the germline J gene is used to complete it. The genes are TRBV20-1 and TRBJ1-1; TRBD1 aligns across 9 bases. The V gene end was trimmed by 4 bases and the J gene end by 4 bases; junction bases not matched to a gene: 7. The CDR3 runs to 14 residues. The V gene's germline CDR1 is DFQATT and CDR2 SNEGSKA (reference sequence). The part of the CDR3 DNA that was read is TGCAGTGCTAAGCCGGGACAGGGAACCACTGAA. This codes for CSAKPGQGTTE. The full CDR3 sequence reads CSAKPGQGTTEAFF.

This clone was detected ten times or more. The sequenced fragment ends 3 residues before the CDR3 boundary, so the rest is inferred from the germline J gene. V gene TRBV12-3 or TRBV12-4 combines with J gene TRBJ2-7, with 10 positions matching TRBD2. This CDR3 contains 13 residues. Losses at the gene ends were 5 bases for V and 5 bases for J; bases not matched to a gene: 3. The CDR3 loop reads CASSIGTSDEQYF. The CDR3 bases that were read are TGTGCCAGCAGTATCGGGACTAGCGACGAG.

This clone was recorded a few times. CDR3 amino acids: CASIPQESPGTEAFF. Incomplete CDR3 DNA: TGTGCCAGCATCCCTCAGGAGTCCCCTGGAACTGAA. V and J are TRBV7-9 and TRBJ1-1; the D is unclear. The read ends 3 residues shy of where the CDR3 ends; the end is completed using the germline J gene. Germline lookup yields CDR1 SEHNR and CDR2 FQNEAQ (reference sequence). This CDR3 comprises 15 residues. Trimming pared 7 bases from V and 5 bases from J, leaving 20 bases between.

The sample holds many counts of this clone. From the germline J gene comes the end of the CDR3, since the read stops 3 residues before it. The chain employs TRBV13 and TRBJ1-2, with D perhaps matching TRBD1 (5 bases). V lost 0 bases to trimming and J lost 7 bases, with 9 bases between them. Looked up from germline, CDR1 is PRHDT and CDR2 is FYEKMQ (reference sequence). This CDR3 has 13 residues. The CDR3 DNA, read in part, is TGTGCCAGCAGCTTAGGCCCAGGGATTGGC. It specifies CASSLGPGIG. The full-length CDR3 reads as CASSLGPGIGYTF. Filled out from reference TRBV13 and TRBJ1-2, the complete variable domain reads AAGVIQSPRHLIKEKRETATLKCYPIPRHDTVYWYQQGPGQDPQFLISFYEKMQSDKGSIPDRFSAQQFSDYHSELNMSSLELGDSALYFCASSLGPGIGYTFGSGTRLTVV.

This clone was counted many times. The missing CDR3 end, 3 residues past where the read stops, is filled in from the germline J gene. V gene TRBV19 combines with J gene TRBJ1-4; TRBD1 might be the D (5 bases). Trimming took 3 bases from V and 3 from J, leaving 14 bases between them. The CDR3 runs 16 residues. Per the germline V gene, CDR1 is LNHDA and CDR2 is SQIVND (reference sequence). The CDR3: CASSILTTVANEKLFF. The covered CDR3 bases are TGTGCCAGTAGTATCCTTACGACAGTGGCTAATGAAAAA.

This clone was recorded at least ten times. The read falls 3 residues short of the CDR3 end, and the missing part is taken from the germline J gene. The chain combines TRBV28 with TRBJ1-4; D not resolved. The CDR3 runs to 15 residues. Germline CDR1 reads MDHEN; CDR2 reads SYDVKM. The ends were cut back, 6 bases at V and 2 bases at J, with 13 bases in the middle. The CDR3 loop reads CASSTPRGTNEKLFF. CDR3 DNA (partial): TGTGCCAGCAGCACCCCTCGAGGTACTAATGAAAAA.

This clone was observed at least ten times. The CDR3 end is not reached by the read, which stops 3 residues before it; the germline J gene fills it in. V usage is TRBV5-1 and J usage is TRBJ2-7; D uncertain. The germline CDR1 and CDR2 sequences are SGHRS and YFSETQ. V was clipped by 9 bases and J by 6 bases, with 7 bases between them. The CDR3 contains 9 residues. The CDR3 loop reads CATQFEQYF. The covered CDR3 bases are TGCGCCACCCAGTTCGAG.

This clone showed up many times. The read halts 3 residues ahead of the CDR3 end, with the missing end drawn from the germline J gene. The chain couples TRBV6-1 to TRBJ2-3; 8 bases match TRBD1. Trimming removed 2 bases from V and 2 bases from J; junction bases left unmatched: 6. Germline values: CDR1 MNHNS, CDR2 SASEGT. The CDR3 is 16 amino acids. The CDR3: CASSELGTGITDTQYF. The sequenced part of the CDR3 DNA is TGTGCCAGCAGTGAATTAGGGACAGGAATCACAGATACG.

This clone was seen only a few times. CDR3 loop: CASSLVGQGAYTDTQYF. CDR3 DNA (partial): TGCGCCAGCAGCTTGGTTGGACAGGGGGCTTACACAGATACG. This sequence joins TRBV5-1 and TRBJ2-3, with 11 positions matching TRBD1. The CDR3 extends 3 residues past the end of the read, so its final part is completed from the germline J gene. V lost 0 bases and J lost 2; bases outside the gene matches: 5. Germline V gene lookup returns CDR1 SGHRS and CDR2 YFSETQ. This CDR3 spans 17 amino acids.

Here the CDR3 reads CAWSAGRDQPQHF. The sequenced part of the CDR3 DNA is TGTGCCTGGAGTGCGGGGAGGGATCAGCCC. The chain links TRBV30 to TRBJ1-5, with D unclear. The read terminates 3 residues ahead of where the CDR3 ends, so the germline J gene completes it. Germline CDR1 and CDR2: GTSNPN and SVGIG (reference sequence). The CDR3 runs 13 residues. Trimming left V 1 base short and J 5 bases short, with 9 bases between.